This T cell receptor beta chain was captured in a study of T cell changes during pregnancy in multiple sclerosis. The germline V gene encodes CDR1 LNHDA and CDR2 SQIVND (reference sequence). This CDR3 spans 13 amino acids. Trimming pared 3 bases from V and 6 bases from J, leaving 8 bases between. The method was immunoSEQ multiplex PCR; TCRdb's version includes in-frame clones alone and lacks a portion of them. The data hold about 36,000 clones, with roughly 92% observed a single time. The source of this sequence is a female donor with multiple sclerosis, enrolled in a pregnancy study. The chain is built from TRBV19 and TRBJ1-4; D is undetermined. Sample: PBMCs (not recorded whether the cells were cultured). The CDR3 coding sequence is TGTGCCAGTAGTATCCCACCGGATGAAAAACTGTTTTTT. Amino acid sequence: CASSIPPDEKLFF. Looking up the rest from reference TRBV19 and TRBJ1-4 gives the full variable domain: DGGITQSPKYLFRKEGQNVTLSCEQNLNHDAMYWYRQDPGQGLRLIYYSQIVNDFQKGDIAEGYSVSREKKESFPLTVTSAQKNPTAFYLCASSIPPDEKLFFGSGTQLSVL.